These T cell receptor beta chains were read from a single sample in a study of vaccination effects on CD4 cells after COVID-19. Produced via immunoSEQ multiplex PCR; TCRdb's table is partial and in-frame only. Of more than 35,000 clones in the sample, about 78% were seen once. For these TCRs, the target antigens are not known. The sample in question was CD4+ T cells from PBMCs cultured with HCoV-NL63 spike peptides, obtained before COVID-19 vaccination. The source is a human donor who had a prior SARS-CoV-2 infection. The CDR3 runs from the conserved cysteine through the conserved F or W. D genes are given only for firm matches. A row's size may be missing; if present it is once, few, many or a size class.

V: TRBV7-2; size: .; D: TRBD1; J: TRBJ2-3; CDR3: CASSLSGHRGQSDTQYF; DNA: TGTGCCAGCAGCTTATCGGGGCACAGGGGGCAATCAGATACGCAGTATTTT
V: TRBV5-5; size: once; D: TRBD1; J: TRBJ2-3; CDR3: CASSLQRTGSTDTQYF; DNA: TGTGCCAGCAGCTTACAGCGGACAGGGAGCACAGATACGCAGTATTTT
V: TRBV27; size: .; D: .; J: TRBJ2-7; CDR3: CASSLTPGVSIYEQYF; DNA: TGTGCCAGCAGTTTAACCCCTGGCGTCTCCATCTACGAGCAGTACTTC
V: TRBV15; size: .; D: .; J: TRBJ1-1; CDR3: CATSRDPQRKTEAFF; DNA: TGTGCCACCAGCAGAGATCCCCAACGGAAGACTGAAGCTTTCTTT
V: TRBV5-1; size: .; D: .; J: TRBJ1-1; CDR3: CASQPAGGDTEAFF; DNA: TGCGCCAGCCAACCAGCGGGGGGGGACACTGAAGCTTTCTTT
V: TRBV5-1; size: .; D: .; J: TRBJ1-2; CDR3: CASSLVGRVAYGYTF; DNA: TGCGCCAGCAGCTTGGTAGGCAGGGTCGCCTATGGCTACACCTTC
V: TRBV5-8; size: .; D: TRBD2; J: TRBJ2-3; CDR3: CASSFRLAGGVNTQYF; DNA: TGTGCCAGCAGCTTCAGACTAGCGGGAGGGGTGAATACGCAGTATTTT
V: TRBV6-2/TRBV6-3; size: once; D: .; J: TRBJ2-3; CDR3: CASSPPPWWGDLLTDTQYF; DNA: TGTGCCAGCAGTCCACCCCCGTGGTGGGGGGATCTCCTCACAGATACGCAGTATTTT
V: TRBV19; size: .; D: .; J: TRBJ2-3; CDR3: CASSYGDTQYF; DNA: TGTGCCAGTAGTTACGGGGATACGCAGTATTTT
V: TRBV5-1; size: .; D: .; J: TRBJ1-2; CDR3: CASSFDSSSGSYGYTF; DNA: TGCGCCAGCAGCTTCGACAGCTCCTCAGGGAGCTATGGCTACACCTTC